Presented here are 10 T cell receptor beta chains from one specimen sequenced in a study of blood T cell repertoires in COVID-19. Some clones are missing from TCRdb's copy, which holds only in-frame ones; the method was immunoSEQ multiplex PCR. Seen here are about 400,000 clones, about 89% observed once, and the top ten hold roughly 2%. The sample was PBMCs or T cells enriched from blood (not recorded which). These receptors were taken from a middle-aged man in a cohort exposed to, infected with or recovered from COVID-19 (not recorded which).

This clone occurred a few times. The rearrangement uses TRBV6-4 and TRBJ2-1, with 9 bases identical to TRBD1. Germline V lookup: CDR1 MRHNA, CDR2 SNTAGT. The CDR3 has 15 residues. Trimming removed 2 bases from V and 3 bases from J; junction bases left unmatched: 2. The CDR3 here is CASSDPGQGYNEQFF. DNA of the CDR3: TGTGCCAGCAGTGACCCGGGACAGGGCTACAATGAGCAGTTCTTC.

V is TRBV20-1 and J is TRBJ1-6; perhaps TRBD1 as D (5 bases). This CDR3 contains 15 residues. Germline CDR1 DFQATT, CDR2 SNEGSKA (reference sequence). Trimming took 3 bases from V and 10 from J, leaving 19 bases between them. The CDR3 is CSASMGGLGDSPLHF. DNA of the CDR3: TGCAGTGCTAGTATGGGAGGGCTAGGGGACTCACCCCTCCACTTT.

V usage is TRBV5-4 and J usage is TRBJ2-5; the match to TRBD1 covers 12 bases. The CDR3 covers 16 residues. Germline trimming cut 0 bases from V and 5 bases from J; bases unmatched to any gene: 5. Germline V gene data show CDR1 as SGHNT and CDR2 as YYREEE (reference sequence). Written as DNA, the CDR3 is TGTGCCAGCAGCTTGGGCGGGACAGGGGGCTGGGAGACCCAGTACTTC. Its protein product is CASSLGGTGGWETQYF.

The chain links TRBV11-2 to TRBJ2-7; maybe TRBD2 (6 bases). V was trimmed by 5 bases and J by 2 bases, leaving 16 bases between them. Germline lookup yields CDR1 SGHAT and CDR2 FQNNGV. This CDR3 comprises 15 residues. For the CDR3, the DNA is TGTGCCAGCAGCCAATTCGGGACTCTACCCTACGAGCAGTACTTC. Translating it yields CASSQFGTLPYEQYF.

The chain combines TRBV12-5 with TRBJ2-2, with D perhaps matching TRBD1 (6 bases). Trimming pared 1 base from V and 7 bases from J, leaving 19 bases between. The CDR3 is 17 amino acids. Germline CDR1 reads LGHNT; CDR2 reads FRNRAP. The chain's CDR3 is CASGLDRVGLMGGELFF. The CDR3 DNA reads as TGTGCTAGTGGTTTGGACAGGGTTGGGCTGATGGGCGGGGAGCTGTTTTTT.

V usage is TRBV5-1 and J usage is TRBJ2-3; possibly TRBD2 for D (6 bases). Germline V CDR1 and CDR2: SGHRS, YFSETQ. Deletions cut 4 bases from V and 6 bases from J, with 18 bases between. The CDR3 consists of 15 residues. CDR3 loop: CASSDPADGGDTQYF. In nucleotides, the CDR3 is TGCGCCAGCAGCGATCCAGCGGATGGGGGGGATACGCAGTATTTT.

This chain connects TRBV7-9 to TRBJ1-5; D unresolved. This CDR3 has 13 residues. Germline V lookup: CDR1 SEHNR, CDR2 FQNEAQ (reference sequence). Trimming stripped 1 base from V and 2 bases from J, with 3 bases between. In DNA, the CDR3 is TGTGCCAGCAGCTTAGTAGGCAATCAGCCCCAGCATTTT. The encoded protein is CASSLVGNQPQHF.

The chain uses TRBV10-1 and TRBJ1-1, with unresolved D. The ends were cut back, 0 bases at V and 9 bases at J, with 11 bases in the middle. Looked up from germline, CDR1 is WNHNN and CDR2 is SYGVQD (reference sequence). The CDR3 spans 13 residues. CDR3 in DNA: TGCGCCAGCAGTGAGTCCACCGCAGGCAAAGCTTTCTTT. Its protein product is CASSESTAGKAFF.

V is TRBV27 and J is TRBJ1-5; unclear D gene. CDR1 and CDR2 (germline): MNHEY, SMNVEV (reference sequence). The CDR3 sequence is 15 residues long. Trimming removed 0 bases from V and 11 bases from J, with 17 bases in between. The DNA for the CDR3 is TGTGCCAGCAGTTTATCGAGAGCGGGTCTGTCGGCCCAGCATTTT. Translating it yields CASSLSRAGLSAQHF.

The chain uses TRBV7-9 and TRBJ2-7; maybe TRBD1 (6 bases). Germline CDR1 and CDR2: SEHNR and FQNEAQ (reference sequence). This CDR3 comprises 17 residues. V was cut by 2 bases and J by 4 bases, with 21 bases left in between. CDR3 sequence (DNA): TGTGCCAGCAGCTTAACGGATTTGGGGACACGAGCTTACGAGCAGTACTTC. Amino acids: CASSLTDLGTRAYEQYF.